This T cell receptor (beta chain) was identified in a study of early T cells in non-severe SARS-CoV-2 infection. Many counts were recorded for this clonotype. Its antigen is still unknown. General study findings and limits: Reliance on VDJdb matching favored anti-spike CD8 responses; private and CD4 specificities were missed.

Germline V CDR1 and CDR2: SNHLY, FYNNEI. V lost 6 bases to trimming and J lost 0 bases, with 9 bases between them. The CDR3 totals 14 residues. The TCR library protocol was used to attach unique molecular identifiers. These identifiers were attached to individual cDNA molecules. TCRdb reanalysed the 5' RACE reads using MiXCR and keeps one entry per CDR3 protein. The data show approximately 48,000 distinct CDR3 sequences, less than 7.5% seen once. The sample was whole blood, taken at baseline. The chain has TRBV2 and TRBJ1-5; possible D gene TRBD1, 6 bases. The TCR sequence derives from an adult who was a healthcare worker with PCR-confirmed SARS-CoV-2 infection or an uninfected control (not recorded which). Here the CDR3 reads CASSSQGSNQPQHF. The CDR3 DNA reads TGTGCCAGCAGCTCACAGGGTAGCAATCAGCCCCAGCATTTT.